The entry that follows covers one T cell receptor (beta chain) sequence. This clone's antigen is unknown. No quality values exist for individual bases; no much larger clone is one base distant. The data were taken from a study of blood T cell repertoires in COVID-19 (dated by TCRdb to about 2020). General notes on the study: Samples covering the acute and convalescent phases of COVID-19 were provided by collaborators in the United States, Italy and Spain. A de-identified subject ID, COVID-19 status, age in years and sex were almost always included in the sample metadata. The dataset comprised deeply sampled blood TCRbeta repertoires from subjects exposed to, actively infected with, or recovered from COVID-19. HLA class I and class II types, where available, came from metadata supplied by the sample provider rather than from assay-based typing. The samples were drawn from the first 160 participants of the ongoing ImmuneRACE study and from some 1,300 subjects provided by 6 global collaborators. The prospective study material was composed of cDNA or gDNA derived from T cells, B-cell-depleted T cells, or PBMCs. The repertoires were released in a freely available public database meant as a resource for research on the immune response to SARS-CoV-2. Study-level results and caveats: The amount of clinical and demographic metadata varied by source and participant and was provided uncurated.

Another Seattle source contributed samples from volunteer blood donors who had recovered from COVID-19. Whole blood was collected in K2EDTA tubes by collaborating institutions according to the institutions' own protocols. For TCRbeta analysis, collaborators shipped samples as frozen whole blood, isolated PBMCs, or DNA extracted from either of those sample types. The immunoSEQ Assay, a bias-controlled multiplex PCR, was used to amplify TCRbeta CDR3 regions from genomic DNA. The original pipeline was this. Within the assay, amplification of reference gene primers was used to estimate how many nucleated cells each sample contained. To quantify the absolute abundance of each unique TCRbeta CDR3 rearrangement, sequence reads were collapsed and filtered. Productive Simpson clonality was computed per sample as the square root of Simpson's diversity index over productive rearrangements. TCRdb holds this immuneACCESS table with in-frame rearrangements only. Some clones are missing; in checked studies, unresolved V genes explain under half, and the rest has no known cause. V, J and clone size derive from that table, while D and trimming were established from the DNA sequence. The sample table records some 200,000 clones; around 83% of these occur just once. The ten most abundant clones make up roughly 1.4% of the sample.

Input material: peripheral blood. The receptor comes from a woman in her forties who had recovered from COVID-19.

CDR3 sequence: CASSLGSGTIYGYTF. The DNA reads TGTGCCAGCAGCTTAGGGTCCGGGACAATCTATGGCTACACCTTC. Here the chain combines TRBV11-2 and TRBJ1-2, and perhaps TRBD1 as D gene, on 6 matching bases. The CDR1 and CDR2 encoded by the germline V gene are SGHAT and FQNNGV. The CDR3 holds 15 amino acids from the cysteine to the phenylalanine. The only DNA kept is the CDR3, 45 bases in frame from the first base. The junction shows trimming of 1 base on V and 4 bases on J, plus 13 bases between the germline ends. With the rest looked up from the reference TRBV11-2 and TRBJ1-2 genes rather than sequenced, the full variable domain is EAGVAQSPRYKIIEKRQSVAFWCNPISGHATLYWYQQILGQGPKLLIQFQNNGVVDDSQLPKDRFSAERLKGVDSTLKIQPAKLEDSAVYLCASSLGSGTIYGYTFGSGTRLTVV.